This record looks at one T cell receptor beta chain sequence and its context. Its antigen is currently unknown. The data were taken from a study of CD8 T cells in ankylosing spondylitis. Overall study findings and caveats: Typical of ankylosing spondylitis blood, it appeared, was a TCR beta motif of under 10 highly homologous variants.

TCRdb recomputed calls from the 5' RACE reads with MiXCR, one row per CDR3 protein. This sample has 150,000 to 200,000 distinct CDR3 sequences, with around 20% found just once. Losses at the gene ends were 1 base for V and 0 bases for J; bases not matched to a gene: 8. Germline V lookup: CDR1 SGHAT, CDR2 FQNNGV. The CDR3 extends over 17 amino acids. The V and J genes are TRBV11-2 and TRBJ2-7, with 8 bases identical to TRBD1. Sequencing was carried out using blood, either unsorted or a sorted T cell fraction (not recorded which). The TCR comes from a male donor with ankylosing spondylitis or in good health (not recorded which). CDR3 nucleotide sequence: TGTGCCAGCAGCTTAGTTACAGGGGGTCGAAGCTCCTACGAGCAGTACTTC. Protein sequence: CASSLVTGGRSSYEQYF.